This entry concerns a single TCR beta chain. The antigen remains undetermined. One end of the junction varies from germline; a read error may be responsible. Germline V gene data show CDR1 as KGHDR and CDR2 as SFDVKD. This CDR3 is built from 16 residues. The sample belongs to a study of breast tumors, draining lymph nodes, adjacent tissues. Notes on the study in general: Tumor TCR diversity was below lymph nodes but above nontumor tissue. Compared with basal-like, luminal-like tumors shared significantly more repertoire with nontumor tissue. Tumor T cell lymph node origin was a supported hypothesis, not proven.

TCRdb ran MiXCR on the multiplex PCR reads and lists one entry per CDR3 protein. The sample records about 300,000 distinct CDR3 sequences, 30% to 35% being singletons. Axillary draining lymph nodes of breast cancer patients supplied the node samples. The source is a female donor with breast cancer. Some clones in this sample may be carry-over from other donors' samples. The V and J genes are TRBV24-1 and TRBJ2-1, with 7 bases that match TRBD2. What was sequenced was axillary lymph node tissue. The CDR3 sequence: CGTSGLGISAYSEQFF. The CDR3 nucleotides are TGTGGCACCAGTGGACTAGGTATCTCGGCATACAGTGAGCAGTTCTTC.